This record covers a single TCR beta chain. In the source study's methods: From reference gene primer amplification, estimates of nucleated cell counts were derived. Generated by immunoSEQ multiplex PCR, the TCRdb table keeps only in-frame clones and is missing some. V and J calls and clone size are as listed in that table; D and trimming were resolved from the DNA. The sample includes under 150,000 clones, around 80% of them seen just once. This entry is derived from a study of blood T cell repertoires in COVID-19. Study background: Collection of acute and convalescent COVID-19 samples took place in the United States, Italy and Spain.

The receptor was isolated from a woman older than 75 with acute or convalescent COVID-19. The sequencing input was peripheral blood.

The CDR3 is CASSPVSGQVYNEQFF. For the CDR3, the DNA is TGTGCCAGCTCACCCGTGTCGGGACAGGTCTACAATGAGCAGTTCTTC. The V call is TRBV18, the J call TRBJ2-1; 8 bases are shared with TRBD1. The V segment lost 3 bases and the J segment 3 bases; nucleotides outside the gene matches: 7. There are 16 residues in the CDR3. Germline loops: CDR1 KGHSH, CDR2 LQKENI.